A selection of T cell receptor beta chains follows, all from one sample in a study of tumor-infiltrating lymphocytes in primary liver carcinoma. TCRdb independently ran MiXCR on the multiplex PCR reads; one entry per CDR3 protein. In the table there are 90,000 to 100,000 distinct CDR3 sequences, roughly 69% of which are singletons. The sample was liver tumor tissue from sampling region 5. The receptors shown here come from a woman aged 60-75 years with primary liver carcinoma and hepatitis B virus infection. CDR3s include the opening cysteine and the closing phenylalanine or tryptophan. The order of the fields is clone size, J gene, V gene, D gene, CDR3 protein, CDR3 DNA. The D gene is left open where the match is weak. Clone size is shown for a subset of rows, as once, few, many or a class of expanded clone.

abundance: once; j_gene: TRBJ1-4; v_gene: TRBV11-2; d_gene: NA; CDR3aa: CPSSLQRTGQTNVKLFF; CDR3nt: TGTCCCAGTAGCTTACAACGAACAGGGCAAACTAATGTAAAACTGTTTTTT
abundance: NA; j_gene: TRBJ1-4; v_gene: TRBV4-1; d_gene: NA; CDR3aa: CASSQGVRPADSNEKLFF; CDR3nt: TGCGCCAGTAGCCAAGGAGTGAGGCCAGCGGACTCGAATGAAAAACTGTTTTTT
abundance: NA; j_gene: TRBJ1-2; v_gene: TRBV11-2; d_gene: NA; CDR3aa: CASSLEPTNYDHTF; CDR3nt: TGTGCCAGCAGTTTAGAGCCTACTAACTATGACCACACCTTC
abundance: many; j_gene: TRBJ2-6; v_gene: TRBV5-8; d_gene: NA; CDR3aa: CASSLGGTGANVLTF; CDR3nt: TGTGCCAGCAGCTTGGGAGGGACCGGGGCCAACGTCCTGACTTTC
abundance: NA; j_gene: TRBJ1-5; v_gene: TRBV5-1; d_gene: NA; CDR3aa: CASSPTGQADQSQHF; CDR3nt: TGCGCCAGCAGTCCAACAGGGCAGGCGGATCAGTCCCAGCATTTT
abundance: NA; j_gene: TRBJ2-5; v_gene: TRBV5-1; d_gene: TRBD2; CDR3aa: CASSWEGREAQETQYF; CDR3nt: TGCGCCAGTAGCTGGGAGGGGAGAGAGGCACAAGAGACCCAGTACTTC
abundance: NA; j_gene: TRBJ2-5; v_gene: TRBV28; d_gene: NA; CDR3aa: CDSSPYPRDGKETQYF; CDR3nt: TGTGACAGCAGCCCCTACCCCCGGGACGGTAAAGAGACCCAGTACTTC
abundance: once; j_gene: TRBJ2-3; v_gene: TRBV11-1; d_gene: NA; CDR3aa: CASSLGQRAGVSHF; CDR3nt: TGTGCCAGCAGCTTAGGGCAACGTGCAGGAGTGTCTCACTTT
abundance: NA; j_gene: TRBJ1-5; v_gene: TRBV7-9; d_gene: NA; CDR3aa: CASNLGGLGNQPQHF; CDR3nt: TGTGCCAGCAACTTGGGGGGTCTGGGAAATCAGCCCCAGCATTTT
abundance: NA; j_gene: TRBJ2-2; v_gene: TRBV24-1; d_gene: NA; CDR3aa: CATKVTGNTGELFF; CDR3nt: TGTGCCACCAAGGTGACCGGGAACACCGGGGAGCTGTTTTTT
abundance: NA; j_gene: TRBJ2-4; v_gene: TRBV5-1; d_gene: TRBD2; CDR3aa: CASSSTSDFSYF; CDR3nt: TGCGCCAGCAGCTCGACTAGCGATTTTTCGTACTTC
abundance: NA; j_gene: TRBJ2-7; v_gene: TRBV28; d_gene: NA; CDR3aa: CASSTTRGRVPYEQYF; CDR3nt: TGTGCCAGCAGTACCACCCGGGGACGGGTGCCCTACGAGCAGTACTTC
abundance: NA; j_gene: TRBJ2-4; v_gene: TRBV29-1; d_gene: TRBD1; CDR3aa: CSIGTAHGIQYF; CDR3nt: TGCAGCATTGGGACAGCGCATGGCATTCAGTACTTC
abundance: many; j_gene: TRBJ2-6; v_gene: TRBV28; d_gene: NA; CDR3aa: CASSFLGGAGANVLTF; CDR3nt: TGTGCCAGCAGTTTTTTAGGGGGGGCTGGGGCCAACGTCCTGACTTTC
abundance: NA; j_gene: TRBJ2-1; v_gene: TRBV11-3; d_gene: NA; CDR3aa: CATSAGDYNEQFF; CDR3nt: TGTGCCACCAGTGCCGGAGACTACAATGAGCAGTTCTTC
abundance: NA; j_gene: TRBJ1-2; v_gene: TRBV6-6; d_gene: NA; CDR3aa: CVSSYGREYGHTF; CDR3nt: TGTGTCAGCAGTTACGGTAGGGAGTATGGCCACACCTTC
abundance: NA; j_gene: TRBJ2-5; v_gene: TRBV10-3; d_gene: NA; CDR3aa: CVIRQNGQETRYF; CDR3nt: TGTGTCATCAGGCAGAATGGCCAAGAGACCCGGTACTTC
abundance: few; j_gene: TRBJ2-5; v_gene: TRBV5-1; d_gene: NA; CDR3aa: CASSFPAGSGVTQYF; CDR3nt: TGCGCCAGCAGCTTTCCCGCAGGGTCGGGGGTGACCCAGTACTTC
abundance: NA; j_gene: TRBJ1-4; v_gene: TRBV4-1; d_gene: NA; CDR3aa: CASNQGSIGVEKLFF; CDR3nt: TGCGCCAGCAACCAAGGATCGATAGGGGTTGAAAAACTGTTTTTT
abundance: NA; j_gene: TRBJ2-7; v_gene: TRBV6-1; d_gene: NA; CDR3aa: CACSEVGGSSYEQYF; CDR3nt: TGTGCCTGCAGTGAAGTTGGTGGCAGCTCCTACGAGCAGTACTTC
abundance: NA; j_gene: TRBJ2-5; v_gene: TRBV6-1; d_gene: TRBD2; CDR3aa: CASSGPRLTGGRAQYF; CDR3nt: TGTGCCAGTAGTGGCCCAAGACTAACGGGAGGGAGGGCCCAGTACTTC
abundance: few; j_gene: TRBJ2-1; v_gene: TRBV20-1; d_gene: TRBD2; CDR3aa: CSATLILAGLHNEQFF; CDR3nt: TGCAGTGCTACGCTTATACTAGCGGGTCTACACAATGAGCAGTTCTTC
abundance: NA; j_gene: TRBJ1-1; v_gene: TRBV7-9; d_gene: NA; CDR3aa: CASSLTGHGNTEAFF; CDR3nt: TGTGCCAGCAGTTTAACGGGACATGGTAACACTGAAGCTTTCTTT
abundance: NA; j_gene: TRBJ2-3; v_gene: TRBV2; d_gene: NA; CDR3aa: CASIGRSRYNGTDTQYF; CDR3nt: TGTGCCAGCATCGGAAGGAGTAGATATAATGGGACAGATACGCAGTATTTT
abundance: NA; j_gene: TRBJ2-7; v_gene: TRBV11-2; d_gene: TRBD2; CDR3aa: CATSPRLAGGPKPYEQYF; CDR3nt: TGTGCCACCAGCCCTCGACTAGCGGGAGGGCCGAAACCCTACGAGCAGTACTTC
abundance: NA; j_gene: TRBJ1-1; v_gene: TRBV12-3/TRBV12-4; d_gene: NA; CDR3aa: CASSLSQGCTEAFF; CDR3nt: TGTGCCAGCAGCTTATCACAGGGTTGTACTGAAGCTTTCTTT
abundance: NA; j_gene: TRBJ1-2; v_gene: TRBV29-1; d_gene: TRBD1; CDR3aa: CGVEEGTARYAF; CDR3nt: TGCGGCGTTGAAGAGGGGACAGCGCGCTACGCCTTC